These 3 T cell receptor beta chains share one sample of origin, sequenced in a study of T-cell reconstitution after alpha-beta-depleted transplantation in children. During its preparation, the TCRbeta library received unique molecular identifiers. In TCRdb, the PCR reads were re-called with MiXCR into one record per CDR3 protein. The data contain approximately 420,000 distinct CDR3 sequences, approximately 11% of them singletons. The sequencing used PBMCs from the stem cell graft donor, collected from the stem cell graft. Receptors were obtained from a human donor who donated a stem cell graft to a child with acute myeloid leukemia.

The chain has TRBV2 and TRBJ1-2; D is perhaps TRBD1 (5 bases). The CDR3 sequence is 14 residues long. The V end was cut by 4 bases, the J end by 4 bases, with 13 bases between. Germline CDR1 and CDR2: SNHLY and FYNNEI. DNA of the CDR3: TGTGCCAGCAGTGGTCAGGGAGGTAGCTATGGCTACACCTTC. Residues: CASSGQGGSYGYTF.

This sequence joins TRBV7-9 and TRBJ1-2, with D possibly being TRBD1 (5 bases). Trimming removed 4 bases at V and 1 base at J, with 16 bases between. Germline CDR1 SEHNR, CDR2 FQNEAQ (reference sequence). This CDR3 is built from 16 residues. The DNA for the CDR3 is TGTGCCAGCAGCTCCTTCGGGCCGGACAATAACTATGGCTACACCTTC. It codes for CASSSFGPDNNYGYTF.

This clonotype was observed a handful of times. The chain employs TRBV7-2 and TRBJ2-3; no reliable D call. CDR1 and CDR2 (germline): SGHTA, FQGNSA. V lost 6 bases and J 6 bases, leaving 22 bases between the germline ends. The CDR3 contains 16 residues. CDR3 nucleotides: TGTGCCAGCAGTCTTACGGTATCCGGCTGGGCGGATACGCAGTATTTT. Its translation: CASSLTVSGWADTQYF.